The clone carrying this T cell receptor beta chain has more than one count but fewer than ten. The entry originates in a study of blood T cell repertoires in COVID-19. The repertoire was sequenced with immunoSEQ multiplex PCR; TCRdb's copy has only in-frame clones and lacks some. The repertoire includes about 69,000 clones, approximately 85% of them detected once, and roughly 2.9% sits in the top ten. CDR3 length equals 16 residues. Trimming took 4 bases from V and 4 from J; bases not matched to a gene: 13. Germline-derived CDR1 and CDR2 are SGHNT and YYREEE (reference sequence). The receptor's source is a man older than 75 with acute or convalescent COVID-19. V is TRBV5-4 and J is TRBJ1-1, with 7 nucleotides matching TRBD1. Sequenced sample: peripheral blood. The CDR3 region has the DNA TGTGCCAGCAGCCCTGAGGGACAGCCAGGGAGCACTGAAGCTTTCTTT. Its protein is CASSPEGQPGSTEAFF. Looking up the rest from reference TRBV5-4 and TRBJ1-1 gives the full variable domain: ETGVTQSPTHLIKTRGQQVTLRCSSQSGHNTVSWYQQALGQGPQFIFQYYREEENGRGNFPPRFSGLQFPNYSSELNVNALELDDSALYLCASSPEGQPGSTEAFFGQGTRLTVV.